This T cell receptor (beta chain) was recorded in a study of T-cell reconstitution after alpha-beta-depleted transplantation in children. The library targeted TCRbeta and was prepared with unique molecular identifiers. TCRdb re-derived calls from the PCR reads in MiXCR, one entry per CDR3 protein. The sample records 150,000 to 200,000 distinct CDR3 sequences, about 14% being singletons. The table lists this clonotype with many counts. The CDR3 runs 15 residues. Trimming removed 5 bases from V and 0 bases from J; junction bases left unmatched: 3. This sample comprised PBMCs from the stem cell graft donor, obtained from the stem cell graft. The chain joins TRBV12-3 or TRBV12-4 to TRBJ2-1, with TRBD2 matching 8 bases. The clonotype originates from a human donor who donated a stem cell graft to a child with acute lymphoblastic leukemia. The CDR3 region has the DNA TGTGCCAGCAGTCGTAGCGGGGCCTCCTACAATGAGCAGTTCTTC. It yields the protein CASSRSGASYNEQFF.